A selection of T cell receptor beta chains follows, all from one sample in a study of PD-L1 blockade in urothelial cancer. Only in-frame clones appear in the TCRdb table, and some are missing; sequencing was by immunoSEQ multiplex PCR. The sample holds around 110,000 clones, around 89% seen once. The material sequenced was PBMCs, taken around atezolizumab (anti-PD-L1) treatment. The receptors were gathered from a man in his sixties with urothelial cancer. Each CDR3 is given without its conserved first and last residue.

v_call: TRBV4-1; j_call: TRBJ2-1; cdr3_aa: ASSTGITNEQF
v_call: TRBV28; j_call: TRBJ1-1; cdr3_aa: ASSFLDRAENTEAF
v_call: TRBV7-9; j_call: TRBJ2-7; cdr3_aa: ASSKEGWGLPSYEQY
v_call: TRBV19; j_call: TRBJ1-5; cdr3_aa: ASSTQGAGRQPQH
v_call: TRBV6-6; j_call: TRBJ2-3; cdr3_aa: ASSYSGGGTDTQY
v_call: TRBV19; j_call: TRBJ1-3; cdr3_aa: ASSLPTGTAAISGNTIY
v_call: TRBV11-2; j_call: TRBJ2-7; cdr3_aa: ASSQVRVYEQY
v_call: TRBV23-1; j_call: TRBJ2-2; cdr3_aa: ASSQRAGAVLDTGELF
v_call: TRBV7-9; j_call: TRBJ1-2; cdr3_aa: ASSLAPLETGDYGYT
v_call: TRBV6-6; j_call: TRBJ1-1; cdr3_aa: ASNAPGPAF
v_call: TRBV28; j_call: TRBJ2-3; cdr3_aa: ASSPPGLALEDTQY
v_call: TRBV10-3; j_call: TRBJ1-5; cdr3_aa: AISGGTGPDNQPQH
v_call: TRBV18; j_call: TRBJ1-2; cdr3_aa: ASSPGQNYGYT
v_call: TRBV6-1; j_call: TRBJ2-7; cdr3_aa: TRQGRPYEQY
v_call: TRBV18; j_call: TRBJ1-3; cdr3_aa: ASSPGYSGNTIY
v_call: TRBV28; j_call: TRBJ2-3; cdr3_aa: ASSLQRDGTDTQY
v_call: TRBV7-6; j_call: TRBJ1-2; cdr3_aa: ASSAGNYGYT
v_call: TRBV28; j_call: TRBJ2-3; cdr3_aa: ASRADTDTQY
v_call: TRBV15; j_call: TRBJ2-3; cdr3_aa: ATSRGPAGGSTDTQY
v_call: TRBV28; j_call: TRBJ1-5; cdr3_aa: ASSLPQGGNQPQH
v_call: TRBV5-4; j_call: TRBJ2-1; cdr3_aa: ASSLTSGAGYNEQF
v_call: TRBV11-3; j_call: TRBJ2-5; cdr3_aa: ASSFPVTGETQY
v_call: TRBV6-6; j_call: TRBJ2-6; cdr3_aa: ASSYSSGLGANVLT
v_call: TRBV7-3; j_call: TRBJ2-2; cdr3_aa: ASSLIVGSGSGELF
v_call: TRBV27; j_call: TRBJ2-2; cdr3_aa: ASSPPGLGAGELF
v_call: TRBV28; j_call: TRBJ1-2; cdr3_aa: ASRLGGNYGYT
v_call: TRBV28; j_call: TRBJ1-1; cdr3_aa: ASSLTTIPTGEAF
v_call: TRBV5-1; j_call: TRBJ2-7; cdr3_aa: ASSLTGIYEQY
v_call: TRBV27; j_call: TRBJ1-2; cdr3_aa: ASSLSKSGFDGYT
v_call: TRBV19; j_call: TRBJ1-5; cdr3_aa: ASSLTGSNQPQH
v_call: TRBV14; j_call: TRBJ2-7; cdr3_aa: ASSHEIWQSYEQY
v_call: TRBV19; j_call: TRBJ1-3; cdr3_aa: ASSPAGHTIY
v_call: TRBV5-6; j_call: TRBJ2-6; cdr3_aa: ASQTGGGSGANVLT
v_call: TRBV11-2; j_call: TRBJ2-1; cdr3_aa: ASSTFRDRQTYNEQF
v_call: TRBV5-4; j_call: TRBJ2-3; cdr3_aa: ASSTTGATDTQY
v_call: TRBV28; j_call: TRBJ2-7; cdr3_aa: ASSSGSYEQY
v_call: TRBV6-6; j_call: TRBJ1-5; cdr3_aa: ASTKNQGLNQPQH
v_call: TRBV7-8; j_call: TRBJ2-5; cdr3_aa: ASSGGTEETQY
v_call: TRBV19; j_call: TRBJ1-1; cdr3_aa: ASSIRGRDTEAF
v_call: TRBV28; j_call: TRBJ2-2; cdr3_aa: ASRSGRYGELF